The 22 T cell receptor beta chains below were found in one sample sequenced in a study of blood T cell repertoires in COVID-19. The method was immunoSEQ multiplex PCR; TCRdb's version includes in-frame clones alone and lacks a portion of them. This table holds under 300,000 clones, about 83% found once. The sample consisted of peripheral blood. Every receptor here comes from a man older than 75 with acute or convalescent COVID-19.

The chain employs TRBV28 and TRBJ1-1, with D tentatively TRBD1 (5 bases). The CDR3 runs 13 residues. CDR1 and CDR2 (germline): MDHEN, SYDVKM. Trimming stripped 7 bases from V and 5 bases from J, with 14 bases between. CDR3 amino acids: CASTGPGMTEAFF. DNA for the CDR3: TGTGCCAGCACCGGCCCAGGGATGACTGAAGCTTTCTTT. The full variable domain, in which reference TRBV28 and TRBJ1-1 provide the parts outside the CDR3, is DVKVTQSSRYLVKRTGEKVFLECVQDMDHENMFWYRQDPGLGLRLIYFSYDVKMKEKGDIPEGYSVSREKKERFSLILESASTNQTSMYLCASTGPGMTEAFFGQGTRLTVV.

The chain recombines TRBV24-1 with TRBJ2-1, with 9 positions matching TRBD1. CDR3 length: 15 residues. After removal of 4 bases from V and 8 bases from J, the junction contained 8 bases not matched to a gene. Germline assignment: CDR1 KGHDR and CDR2 SFDVKD. CDR3 sequence (DNA): TGTGCCACCAGTGAACCGGGACAGGGAAGGGATGAGCAGTTCTTC. Residues: CATSEPGQGRDEQFF.

This CDR3 reads CASSLTGGPTYEQYF. The CDR3 bases are TGCGCCAGCAGCCTCACAGGGGGTCCTACCTACGAGCAGTACTTC. The chain uses TRBV5-1 and TRBJ2-7; 8 bases align to TRBD1. The J segment lost 2 bases and the V segment lost 4 bases, leaving 8 bases of the junction unmatched. The germline V gene encodes CDR1 SGHRS and CDR2 YFSETQ. The CDR3 contains 15 residues. The whole variable domain, remainder taken from reference TRBV5-1 and TRBJ2-7, is KAGVTQTPRYLIKTRGQQVTLSCSPISGHRSVSWYQQTPGQGLQFLFEYFSETQRNKGNFPGRFSGRQFSNSRSEMNVSTLELGDSALYLCASSLTGGPTYEQYFGPGTRLTVT.

The CDR3 nucleotides read TGTGCCAGTAGTATCTTGGCAGGGGGTGCCACTGAAGCTTTCTTT. Protein sequence: CASSILAGGATEAFF. The chain joins TRBV19 to TRBJ1-1, with 7 nucleotides matching TRBD1. J gave up 4 bases and V 3 bases, and 8 bases lay outside the gene matches. CDR1 is LNHDA and CDR2 is SQIVND in the germline V gene (reference sequence). This CDR3 region has 15 residues.

The chain carries TRBV6-5 and TRBJ1-2, with 7 bases that match TRBD1. This CDR3 comprises 14 residues. After removal of 8 bases from V and 3 bases from J, the junction contained 9 bases not matched to a gene. The germline gives CDR1 MNHEY, CDR2 SVGAGI. In DNA, the CDR3 is TGTGCCAGCCGAAAAACCGGGACAGACTATGGCTACACCTTC. Amino acid sequence: CASRKTGTDYGYTF.

V is TRBV7-9 and J is TRBJ2-1; 9 bases fit TRBD2. V shed 4 bases and J 3 bases; nucleotides not matched to a gene: 4. This CDR3 region has 15 residues. CDR1 and CDR2 (germline): SEHNR, FQNEAQ (reference sequence). CDR3 sequence reads: CASSSGSGGYNEQFF. CDR3 sequence (DNA): TGTGCCAGCAGCTCGGGTAGCGGGGGCTACAATGAGCAGTTCTTC.

This clone was counted a few times. The CDR3 region is CASSLSWREQFF. The CDR3 DNA reads as TGTGCCAGCAGCTTAAGTTGGAGGGAGCAGTTCTTC. This sequence joins TRBV5-4 and TRBJ2-1, with D perhaps matching TRBD2 (5 bases). CDR1 is SGHNT, CDR2 YYREEE, per germline (reference sequence). There are 12 residues in the CDR3. V was trimmed by 2 bases and J by 10 bases, leaving 10 bases between them.

V usage is TRBV28 and J usage is TRBJ1-4; unclear D gene. This CDR3 is built from 13 residues. Germline V lookup: CDR1 MDHEN, CDR2 SYDVKM. V lost 1 base and J lost 6, with 6 bases in between. CDR3 nucleotides: TGTGCCAGCAGTTTATCCCGGGATGAAAAACTGTTTTTT. Translating gives CASSLSRDEKLFF.

This clone came up once. The chain is built from TRBV5-1 and TRBJ1-1; D gene ambiguous. The germline gives CDR1 SGHRS, CDR2 YFSETQ. The CDR3 contains 14 residues. V lost 5 bases, J lost 1 base, and 12 bases lay in between. CDR3 DNA: TGCGCCAGCAGAGGCGGATCCCAGAACACTGAAGCTTTCTTT. Translation: CASRGGSQNTEAFF.

This chain connects TRBV4-1 to TRBJ2-1; 11 nucleotides align to TRBD2. V was pared by 6 bases and J by 8 bases, with 12 bases of the junction left unmatched. This CDR3 is built from 16 residues. The germline CDR1 and CDR2 sequences are MGHRA and YSYEKL. The CDR3 loop reads CASSTAGTSGFDEQFF. The CDR3 DNA reads TGCGCCAGCAGTACCGCAGGGACTAGCGGTTTCGATGAGCAGTTCTTC.

The chain carries TRBV18 and TRBJ2-7, with TRBD1 identical over 7 bases. Looked up from germline, CDR1 is KGHSH and CDR2 is LQKENI. V shed 3 bases, J shed 3 bases, and the junction held 5 bases outside the gene matches. This CDR3 region has 14 residues. CDR3 DNA: TGTGCCAGCTCACCTCAGGGACAGAGCTACGAGCAGTACTTC. It translates to CASSPQGQSYEQYF.

V is TRBV6-5 and J is TRBJ1-1; the D is unclear. CDR1 and CDR2 from the germline V gene are MNHEY and SVGAGI. V was clipped by 2 bases and J by 4 bases, with 14 bases between them. There are 15 residues in the CDR3. The CDR3 spells CASSYRSLRSTEAFF. The CDR3, as DNA: TGTGCCAGCAGTTACCGGTCTTTGCGGAGCACTGAAGCTTTCTTT.

This clone was detected only once. The chain links TRBV14 to TRBJ1-1, with 9 nucleotides matching TRBD1. The germline CDR1 and CDR2 sequences are SGHDN and FVKESK. With 4 bases clipped from V and 2 bases from J, the junction kept 2 bases outside the gene matches. This CDR3 region has 14 residues. The DNA for the CDR3 is TGTGCCAGCAGCCTACAGGGGGCAAACACTGAAGCTTTCTTT. It translates to CASSLQGANTEAFF.

V gene TRBV7-2 combines with J gene TRBJ1-3; D unclear. The germline V gene encodes CDR1 SGHTA and CDR2 FQGNSA. There are 15 residues in the CDR3. The V end lost 5 bases, the J end lost 4 bases, and 15 bases lay between the germline ends. CDR3 sequence: CASSLMPGSGNTIYF. The CDR3 DNA is TGTGCCAGCAGCCTGATGCCCGGGAGCGGAAACACCATATATTTT.

The chain carries TRBV5-1 and TRBJ2-3, with TRBD2 identical over 7 bases. The V and J ends lost 0 bases and 4 bases, in that order; junction bases with no gene match: 5. CDR1 and CDR2 (germline): SGHRS, YFSETQ. This CDR3 spans 15 amino acids. The CDR3 protein is CASSLGGSVSDTQYF. CDR3 sequence (DNA): TGCGCCAGCAGCTTGGGCGGGAGCGTGTCAGATACGCAGTATTTT.

This chain connects TRBV5-1 to TRBJ2-5, with 7 bases matching TRBD1. Trimming cost V 4 bases and J 5 bases; bases outside gene matches: 5. The CDR3 is 13 amino acids. Germline V gene sequence: CDR1 SGHRS, CDR2 YFSETQ. CDR3 nucleotides: TGCGCCAGCAGCATACAGACAGGGGAGACCCAGTACTTC. Protein sequence: CASSIQTGETQYF.

The V gene is TRBV9, the J gene TRBJ2-1, with 12 bases that match TRBD2. J was trimmed by 7 bases and V by 0 bases; bases with no gene match: 5. Germline CDR1 is SGDLS and CDR2 is YYNGEE. The CDR3 spans 16 residues. The CDR3 region is CASSVVSSGGENEQFF. The CDR3 DNA sequence: TGTGCCAGCAGCGTAGTATCTAGCGGGGGGGAAAATGAGCAGTTCTTC.

This clone was seen just once. The genes are TRBV28 and TRBJ1-2; possibly TRBD1 for D (5 bases). There are 13 residues in the CDR3. Trimming shortened V by 1 base and J by 7 bases, and 10 bases separated the two germline ends. Germline V gene sequence: CDR1 MDHEN, CDR2 SYDVKM. The CDR3 spells CASSLSGGGGYTF. As DNA, the CDR3 is TGTGCCAGCAGTTTATCTGGGGGGGGTGGCTACACCTTC.

V gene TRBV29-1 combines with J gene TRBJ2-5, with TRBD1 matching 7 bases. The V gene's germline CDR1 is SQVTM and CDR2 ANQGSEA. CDR3 length: 15 amino acids. The V segment lost 4 bases and the J segment 0 bases; nucleotides outside the gene matches: 8. CDR3 in amino acids: CSVGGQPLYQETQYF. The CDR3 DNA sequence: TGCAGCGTTGGGGGACAGCCCCTGTACCAAGAGACCCAGTACTTC.

The CDR3 DNA is TGTGCCAGCAGTGGGGAGAGGAAGGTTGAGCAGTTCTTC. Residues: CASSGERKVEQFF. This chain links TRBV2 with TRBJ2-1; D may be TRBD2 (5 bases). CDR3 size: 13 residues. Germline values: CDR1 SNHLY, CDR2 FYNNEI. The V and J ends lost 4 bases and 9 bases respectively, with 13 bases between them.

This clone was seen more than once but under ten times. The rearrangement joins TRBV7-6 to TRBJ1-1; perhaps TRBD1 as D (5 bases). The V end lost 5 bases, the J end lost 4 bases, and 14 bases lay between the germline ends. This CDR3 contains 14 residues. CDR1 and CDR2 from the germline V gene are SGHVS and FNYEAQ. CDR3 in amino acids: CASSPQERGTEAFF. The CDR3, as DNA: TGTGCCAGCAGCCCTCAGGAAAGGGGCACTGAAGCTTTCTTT.

The chain couples TRBV5-1 to TRBJ2-1; 7 nucleotides agree with TRBD2. V was clipped by 3 bases and J by 6 bases; unmatched bases: 9. Germline assignment: CDR1 SGHRS and CDR2 YFSETQ. This CDR3 has 15 amino acids. The CDR3 reads CASSSDPSGGNEQFF. In DNA, the CDR3 is TGCGCCAGCAGCTCTGACCCTTCGGGAGGCAATGAGCAGTTCTTC. The whole variable domain, filled in from reference TRBV5-1 and TRBJ2-1, reads KAGVTQTPRYLIKTRGQQVTLSCSPISGHRSVSWYQQTPGQGLQFLFEYFSETQRNKGNFPGRFSGRQFSNSRSEMNVSTLELGDSALYLCASSSDPSGGNEQFFGPGTRLTVL.